This is a list of T cell receptor beta chains from one sample in a study of T cells in Graves' hyperthyroidism and ophthalmopathy. TCRdb called the multiplex PCR reads again in MiXCR, with one record for every CDR3 protein. The table lists a few hundred thousand distinct CDR3 sequences, less than 25% of them singletons. The sequencing sample was made of blood. The receptor set was obtained from a woman in her seventies with Graves' ophthalmopathy. Both conserved end residues are part of each CDR3. The order of the fields is D gene, V gene, J gene, clone size, CDR3 DNA, CDR3 protein. D genes are given only for firm matches. Clone size is stated in some rows and not others, as once, few, many or a class when expanded.

-	TRBV9	TRBJ2-2	few	TGTGCCAGCAGCGCCGTCTCCGGGACCATTCTCGGCACCGGGGAGCTGTTTTTT	CASSAVSGTILGTGELFF
-	TRBV30	TRBJ2-5	-	TGTGCCTGGATTCCAGGGAACCAAGAGACCCAGTACTTC	CAWIPGNQETQYF
TRBD1	TRBV27	TRBJ1-2	-	TGTGCCAGCAGTACAGGGGGCGCAGGCTATGGCTACACCTTC	CASSTGGAGYGYTF
TRBD1	TRBV28	TRBJ1-1	many	TGTGCCAGCAGTCGACAGGGAAGGACTGAAGCTTTCTTT	CASSRQGRTEAFF
TRBD2	TRBV7-2	TRBJ2-3	many	TGTGCCAGCAGCTTCGGACTAGCGGGAGGGGGAACAGATACGCAGTATTTT	CASSFGLAGGGTDTQYF
-	TRBV19	TRBJ1-2	-	TGTGCCAGTAGTATATTGGCAGGGCTGACGGATGGCTACACCTTC	CASSILAGLTDGYTF
-	TRBV30	TRBJ2-7	-	TGTGCCTGGAGTGTATACTTGTGGAGGAGGGATACAGGGAACTACGAGCAGTACTTC	CAWSVYLWRRDTGNYEQYF
-	TRBV7-2	TRBJ2-2	-	TGTGCCAGCAGCTTCAATCGAGGGAACACCGGGGAGCTGTTTTTT	CASSFNRGNTGELFF
-	TRBV28	TRBJ1-1	many	TGTGCCAGCAGTAGTATCCAGGGATGGGGTGAAGCTTTCTTT	CASSSIQGWGEAFF
-	TRBV5-1	TRBJ1-4	few	TGCGCCAGCAGCCCCCGAGAGACAGCCCCATTACGGAATGAAAAACTGTTTTTT	CASSPRETAPLRNEKLFF
-	TRBV29-1	TRBJ2-7	-	TGCAGCGTTGTACGGGATGAGCAGTACTTC	CSVVRDEQYF
-	TRBV6-1	TRBJ2-6	-	TGTGCCAGCAATCCAGGAGGGGCCAACGTCCTGACTTTC	CASNPGGANVLTF
-	TRBV11-2	TRBJ1-5	many	TGTGCCAGCGCTACGGATGTGCAGCCCCAGCATTTT	CASATDVQPQHF
-	TRBV11-2	TRBJ2-5	many	TGTGCCAGCAGCTTAGGCAGGGAACAGACCCAGTACTTC	CASSLGREQTQYF
TRBD2	TRBV7-3	TRBJ2-1	few	TGTGCCAGCAGCGGGGGGGGGAGTGACAATGAGCAGTTCTTC	CASSGGGSDNEQFF
-	TRBV11-2	TRBJ2-7	few	TGTGCCAGCAGCCTAGACCAGGGCCTAGGCTCCTACGAGCAGTACTTC	CASSLDQGLGSYEQYF
-	TRBV29-1	TRBJ2-3	many	TGCAGCGTTGCGGACTTTCTAAACACAGATACGCAGTATTTT	CSVADFLNTDTQYF
-	TRBV12-5	TRBJ2-1	-	TGTGCTAGTAATACAGGGACCTACAATGAGCAGTTCTTC	CASNTGTYNEQFF
TRBD1	TRBV28	TRBJ2-1	many	TGTGCCAGCAGTACTCCGGGGACAGGTTTCAATGAGCAGTTCTTC	CASSTPGTGFNEQFF
-	TRBV6-2/TRBV6-3	TRBJ1-5	-	TGTGCCACCGAACAGAGTAGCAATCAGCCCCAGCATTTT	CATEQSSNQPQHF
TRBD2	TRBV4-1	TRBJ2-7	few	TGCGCCAGCAGCCACACCGGGACTAGCGCTTACGAGCAGTACTTC	CASSHTGTSAYEQYF
-	TRBV20-1	TRBJ2-2	-	TGCAGTGCTGGCAGGAGGGTCTCCGGGGAGCTGTTTTTT	CSAGRRVSGELFF
TRBD1	TRBV7-6	TRBJ2-7	-	TGTGCCAGCAGCTTAGTCCCGGGACAGGGGACCTACGAGCAGTACTTC	CASSLVPGQGTYEQYF
-	TRBV2	TRBJ1-1	-	TGTGCCAGCAGTGACCAAGAGACAAGGGGGATCACTGAAGCTTTCTTT	CASSDQETRGITEAFF
TRBD2	TRBV30	TRBJ2-1	many	TGTGCCTGGAGCGCGGGACTAGCGGGCTACAATGAGCAGTTCTTC	CAWSAGLAGYNEQFF
-	TRBV7-2	TRBJ1-5	many	TGTGCCAGCAGCGCTAACATGGGTCAGCCCCAGCATTTT	CASSANMGQPQHF
-	TRBV4-3	TRBJ2-5	-	TGCGCCAGCAGCCATTGGGGGGCGCAAGAGACCCAGTACTTC	CASSHWGAQETQYF
-	TRBV7-2	TRBJ2-3	-	TGTGCCAGCAAATCAGGGAAGGGAGAGACAGATACGCAGTATTTT	CASKSGKGETDTQYF
-	TRBV6-1	TRBJ1-5	many	TGTGCCAGCAGTTGGACACCTAGGGAGCCCCAGCATTTT	CASSWTPREPQHF
-	TRBV10-3	TRBJ1-5	-	TGTGCCATCAGTGACCCCGGAGGCCAGCCCCAGCATTTT	CAISDPGGQPQHF
TRBD2	TRBV6-1	TRBJ2-3	-	TGTGCCAGCAGTGAGGGGGGGGTCGAAACAGATACGCAGTATTTT	CASSEGGVETDTQYF
TRBD2	TRBV7-2	TRBJ2-7	many	TGTGCCAGCAGCTTAGCGTGGACTAGCGGGACTCCCTCCTACGAGCAGTACTTC	CASSLAWTSGTPSYEQYF
TRBD1	TRBV28	TRBJ2-7	many	TGTGCCAGCAGTTCGCCAGGGACAGTCACCTACGAGCAGTACTTC	CASSSPGTVTYEQYF
-	TRBV13	TRBJ2-5	many	TGTGCCAGCAGCCTACCCGGACTGGCCAGGACCCAGTACTTC	CASSLPGLARTQYF
-	TRBV9	TRBJ2-1	few	TGTGCCAGCAGCGTTAGGGGAGGTACACATCAGGATGAGCAGTTCTTC	CASSVRGGTHQDEQFF
TRBD2	TRBV2	TRBJ2-1	-	TGTGCCAGCAGCAAGGAGGGACTAGCGGACTCCTACAATGAGCAGTTCTTC	CASSKEGLADSYNEQFF
TRBD1	TRBV5-1	TRBJ2-3	few	TGCGCCAGCAGCTTAGGACAGGATGGAGATACGCAGTATTTT	CASSLGQDGDTQYF
-	TRBV2	TRBJ2-7	many	TGTGCCAGCCGGCTGGGAGCGGAAGGGTTCTACGAGCAGTACTTC	CASRLGAEGFYEQYF
-	TRBV28	TRBJ2-7	many	TGTGCCAGCAGTTTGACTAGTCCCGGCGAGCAGTACTTC	CASSLTSPGEQYF
TRBD1	TRBV30	TRBJ1-6	-	TGTGCCTGGAAGGGACAGGGTGGGAATTCACCCCTCCACTTT	CAWKGQGGNSPLHF
TRBD2	TRBV10-3	TRBJ2-7	few	TGTGCCTACGGCCGGGAGGGCTACGAGCAGTACTTC	CAYGREGYEQYF
-	TRBV6-2/TRBV6-3	TRBJ2-3	-	TGTGCCAGCAGCAGGGGCAAGGGGGAGGGCCGGAAGGCAGATACGCAGTATTTT	CASSRGKGEGRKADTQYF
TRBD1	TRBV20-1	TRBJ1-5	-	TGCAGTGCGCCGGGACAGGGGGGGTATAGCAATCAGCCCCAGCATTTT	CSAPGQGGYSNQPQHF
-	TRBV2	TRBJ2-3	few	TGTGCCTCTGAGTCTTGGGGAGCGCAGTATTTT	CASESWGAQYF
-	TRBV10-3	TRBJ2-5	-	TGTGCCATCAGTGTGCGGGGCAGTCAAGAGACCCAGTACTTC	CAISVRGSQETQYF
TRBD2	TRBV11-2	TRBJ2-5	many	TGTGCCAGCAGCGCAGTGGGACTAGCGGAGACCCAGTACTTC	CASSAVGLAETQYF
-	TRBV5-1	TRBJ2-7	many	TGCGCCAGCAGTGGCAGCACCTACGAGCAGTACTTC	CASSGSTYEQYF
-	TRBV5-6	TRBJ2-7	few	TGTGCCAGCAGCCGGACGTGGAGCTCCTACGAGCAGTACTTC	CASSRTWSSYEQYF
-	TRBV28	TRBJ1-1	-	TGTGCCAGCAGCCTACAGGGCCGTTCTGAAGCTTTCTTT	CASSLQGRSEAFF
-	TRBV7-2	TRBJ2-7	-	TGTGCCAGCAGCCCACGTCCGGGGTCGGGAACCTACGAGCAGTACTTC	CASSPRPGSGTYEQYF
-	TRBV2	TRBJ1-5	many	TGTGCCAGCAGTGACACACTGTATCAGCCCCAGCATTTT	CASSDTLYQPQHF
-	TRBV7-3	TRBJ1-1	-	TGTGCCAGCAGTTCCGGAGGGAGGGGCACTGAAGCTTTCTTT	CASSSGGRGTEAFF
TRBD2	TRBV27	TRBJ2-1	-	TGTGCCAGCAGTTTAGGGGAAGCCGGGACTACCCTAATGAATGAGCAGTTCTTC	CASSLGEAGTTLMNEQFF
-	TRBV5-1	TRBJ1-1	few	TGCGCCAGCAGCTTCTCAAGGAACACTGAAGCTTTCTTT	CASSFSRNTEAFF
-	TRBV5-1	TRBJ2-7	-	TGCGCCAGCAGCTTGGCCCAGCTGTCTGAGCAGTACTTC	CASSLAQLSEQYF
-	TRBV7-2	TRBJ1-2	few	TGTGCCAGCAGCTTTCCGGGGGGGCGCTATGGCTACACCTTC	CASSFPGGRYGYTF
-	TRBV3-1	TRBJ2-1	many	TGTGCCAGCAGCCAAAGTCCGGGGCTGCCTGGAAATGAGCAGTTCTTC	CASSQSPGLPGNEQFF
TRBD2	TRBV7-2	TRBJ2-1	few	TGTGCCAGCAGCTTAAGCGGGGCGCCGAGATACAATGAGCAGTTCTTC	CASSLSGAPRYNEQFF
TRBD1	TRBV5-1	TRBJ2-7	-	TGCGCCAGCAGCTTGCGAGGGACAGGGTCGGGCGAGCAGTACTTC	CASSLRGTGSGEQYF
TRBD2	TRBV12-5	TRBJ2-1	-	TGTGCTAGTGGTCCCCCACTAGCGGGAGTCCATGCCTTGGGCTACAATGAGCAGTTCTTC	CASGPPLAGVHALGYNEQFF